This T cell receptor beta chain was profiled in a study of blood T cell repertoires in COVID-19. Study details: Acute and convalescent COVID-19 specimens originated in the United States, Italy and Spain. The cDNA or gDNA used as material had been derived from T cells, B-cell-depleted T cells, or PBMCs.

Study processing details: Amplification from reference gene primers served as the basis for estimated nucleated cell counts. Generated by immunoSEQ multiplex PCR, the TCRdb table keeps only in-frame clones and is missing some. The DNA gave D and trimming, while V, J and clone size come from that table. The table lists about 34,000 clones, about 85% of them singletons. Germline lookup yields CDR1 SGHRS and CDR2 YFSETQ. This CDR3 has 14 amino acids. V lost 2 bases, J lost 6 bases, and 6 bases stayed unmatched. Enrolled during active infection, Seattle patients were then followed longitudinally. The clonotype was recovered from a man in his 70s with COVID-19, enrolled during active disease. Source material: peripheral blood. V usage is TRBV5-1 and J usage is TRBJ2-3; 7 nucleotides align to TRBD1. CDR3 amino acids: CASSLQGFGDTQYF. The CDR3 DNA is TGCGCCAGCAGCTTACAGGGGTTTGGGGATACGCAGTATTTT.